The 24 T cell receptor beta chains given below trace back to one sample, sequenced in a study of HIV-infected patients and healthy controls. Each CDR3 protein is one row after TCRdb ran MiXCR on the 5' RACE reads. The sample yields 50,000 to 80,000 distinct CDR3 sequences, 19% seen once. Sequences were obtained from CD4+ T cells from blood. The receptors derive from a human donor in good health.

The chain is built from TRBV7-9 and TRBJ1-4; D call uncertain. This CDR3 spans 12 amino acids. CDR1 and CDR2 (germline): SEHNR, FQNEAQ (reference sequence). V shed 5 bases and J shed 8 bases, with 9 bases lying between them. The CDR3 DNA follows: TGTGCCAGCAGCCCCGCGGGCGAAAAACTGTTTTTT. Protein: CASSPAGEKLFF.

Only a few counts were recorded for this clonotype. The chain has TRBV12-3 or TRBV12-4 and TRBJ2-2; the match to TRBD1 covers 10 bases. The V segment lost 5 bases and the J segment 5 bases; nucleotides outside the gene matches: 8. The CDR3 totals 16 residues. The CDR3 nucleotides read TGTGCCAGCAGTCCTCGGGACAGGGGAAGGACCGGGGAGCTGTTTTTT. The encoded protein is CASSPRDRGRTGELFF.

The V call is TRBV29-1, the J call TRBJ2-1; 7 nucleotides line up with TRBD1. V shed 1 base and J 8 bases; nucleotides not matched to a gene: 11. Germline V gene sequence: CDR1 SQVTM, CDR2 ANQGSEA. This CDR3 is built from 15 residues. CDR3 protein: CSVEAGTALAHEQFF. CDR3 nucleotides: TGCAGCGTTGAAGCAGGGACAGCTCTGGCCCATGAGCAGTTCTTC.

The CDR3 bases are TGTGCCAGCAGCCCAGGCCTAGCGGTATACGAGCAGTACTTC. This codes for CASSPGLAVYEQYF. The chain carries TRBV11-2 and TRBJ2-7; TRBD2 matches at 7 bases. The trim removed 5 bases at V and 4 bases at J, leaving 8 bases unmatched. This CDR3 comprises 14 residues. Germline CDR1 reads SGHAT; CDR2 reads FQNNGV. Full variable domain (remainder filled in from reference TRBV11-2 and TRBJ2-7): EAGVAQSPRYKIIEKRQSVAFWCNPISGHATLYWYQQILGQGPKLLIQFQNNGVVDDSQLPKDRFSAERLKGVDSTLKIQPAKLEDSAVYLCASSPGLAVYEQYFGPGTRLTVT.

This clonotype has only a few counts. The chain combines TRBV12-3 or TRBV12-4 with TRBJ1-1; tentatively, D is TRBD1 (6 bases). The CDR3 runs to 14 residues. V lost 5 bases to trimming and J lost 1 base, with 11 bases between them. The CDR3 sequence is CASSPDRPNTEAFF. Written as DNA, the CDR3 is TGTGCCAGCAGTCCGGACAGACCGAACACTGAAGCTTTCTTT.

This clonotype came up a few times. The chain joins TRBV5-1 to TRBJ1-1; 7 bases agree with TRBD1. The trim removed 4 bases at V and 0 bases at J, leaving 6 bases unmatched. CDR1 and CDR2 from the germline V gene are SGHRS and YFSETQ. CDR3 length: 15 amino acids. CDR3 coding DNA: TGCGCCAGCAGCCATGGGACAGCCATGAACACTGAAGCTTTCTTT. It is translated as CASSHGTAMNTEAFF.

This clonotype was counted ten times or more. V gene TRBV7-9 combines with J gene TRBJ1-5; 7 bases are a match to TRBD1. The CDR3 runs to 15 residues. Looked up from germline, CDR1 is SEHNR and CDR2 is FQNEAQ (reference sequence). The V gene end was trimmed by 6 bases and the J gene end by 7 bases; junction bases not matched to a gene: 12. CDR3 sequence: CASRRTGDDGQPQHF. The CDR3 DNA is TGTGCCAGCAGAAGAACAGGGGACGACGGGCAGCCCCAGCATTTT.

This clonotype was observed a handful of times. This chain connects TRBV30 to TRBJ1-1, with D unresolved. The CDR3 consists of 13 residues. The V gene lost 8 bases and the J gene lost 4 bases, with 17 bases spanning the gap. Germline CDR1 reads GTSNPN; CDR2 reads SVGIG (reference sequence). The CDR3 DNA reads TGTGCCCGAACCCGAGGAGCCGCCACTGAAGCTTTCTTT. This sequence encodes CARTRGAATEAFF.

This clonotype appeared a few times. This chain links TRBV10-3 with TRBJ2-5, with D possibly being TRBD2 (5 bases). The V and J ends lost 6 bases and 3 bases respectively, with 5 bases between them. There are 11 residues in the CDR3. Per germline, CDR1 ENHRY and CDR2 SYGVKD. In DNA form, the CDR3 reads TGTGCCATCAGGGGAGAAGAGACCCAGTACTTC. Its translation: CAIRGEETQYF.

The chain couples TRBV10-2 to TRBJ2-3, with TRBD1 as a possible D gene (6 bases). This CDR3 has 15 residues. The V end was cut by 2 bases, the J end by 1 base, with 10 bases between. Germline CDR1 WSHSY, CDR2 SAAADI. This CDR3 is CASSEPGAGTDTQYF. The CDR3 bases are TGCGCCAGCAGTGAGCCAGGGGCAGGCACAGATACGCAGTATTTT.

This clonotype was counted ten times or more. This chain connects TRBV29-1 to TRBJ1-1, with a tentative D call TRBD1 (6 bases). Trimming stripped 3 bases from V and 4 bases from J, with 15 bases between. The CDR3 totals 14 residues. Germline CDR1 reads SQVTM; CDR2 reads ANQGSEA. The DNA of the CDR3 is TGCAGCGTTGAGCGGGACACTCGGGGCACTGAAGCTTTCTTT. Encoded protein: CSVERDTRGTEAFF.

The sample holds many counts of this clonotype. This chain links TRBV5-1 with TRBJ1-2; TRBD1 agrees at 9 bases. There are 14 residues in the CDR3. In germline, CDR1 is SGHRS, CDR2 YFSETQ. V lost 2 bases and J lost 4; bases outside the gene matches: 3. DNA of the CDR3: TGCGCCAGCAGCTTAGGGACAGGGCGCTATGGCTACACCTTC. Encoded protein: CASSLGTGRYGYTF.

The chain recombines TRBV10-2 with TRBJ1-5; D possibly corresponds to TRBD1 (6 bases). The V end was cut by 0 bases, the J end by 11 bases, with 17 bases between. This CDR3 comprises 15 residues. Germline V gives CDR1 WSHSY, CDR2 SAAADI. The CDR3 here is CASSESIGGERAQHF. The CDR3 nucleotides are TGCGCCAGCAGTGAGTCGATAGGGGGTGAGAGGGCCCAGCATTTT.

This clonotype was seen only a few times. V is TRBV5-1 and J is TRBJ2-1, with D possibly being TRBD1 (6 bases). The CDR3 runs to 13 residues. V gave up 0 bases and J gave up 6 bases, with 7 bases separating them. The germline V gene has CDR1 SGHRS and CDR2 YFSETQ. The CDR3 protein is CASSLEGGNEQFF. In DNA, the CDR3 is TGCGCCAGCAGCTTGGAAGGGGGCAATGAGCAGTTCTTC.

The table lists this clonotype with a few counts. V gene TRBV7-2 combines with J gene TRBJ2-3; 9 bases fit TRBD2. V shed 3 bases, J shed 4 bases, and the junction held 8 bases outside the gene matches. The germline CDR1 and CDR2 sequences are SGHTA and FQGNSA. This CDR3 has 16 amino acids. CDR3 amino acids: CASSFWRGGRADTQYF. The DNA of the CDR3 is TGTGCCAGCAGCTTCTGGCGGGGGGGCCGGGCAGATACGCAGTATTTT.

This clonotype was counted only a few times. No DNA is shown, since the ends of the CDR3 on it are uncertain; the CDR3 is the one TCRdb lists. The CDR3 sequence: CASSRVGAGANEQFF. The chain joins TRBV21-1 to TRBJ2-1; no DNA check was done on the table's D call, TRBD2. TRBV21-1 is a listed pseudogene. Counting both end residues, the CDR3 totals 15 amino acids.

The chain links TRBV6-5 to TRBJ1-1, with D perhaps TRBD1 (5 bases). This CDR3 comprises 16 residues. CDR1 is MNHEY and CDR2 is SVGAGI in the germline V gene. The V end was cut by 1 base, the J end by 6 bases, with 18 bases between. The chain's CDR3 is CASSYFSGTHGAEAFF. CDR3 DNA: TGTGCCAGCAGTTACTTCTCCGGGACCCACGGCGCTGAAGCTTTCTTT.

In this sample, this clonotype turned up many times. The chain carries TRBV6-5 and TRBJ1-1, with D unclear. Looked up from germline, CDR1 is MNHEY and CDR2 is SVGAGI. Trimming left V 5 bases short and J 1 base short, with 11 bases between. The CDR3 length is 14 residues. This CDR3 reads CASSPRTANTEAFF. In nucleotides, the CDR3 is TGTGCCAGCAGTCCCCGGACGGCGAACACTGAAGCTTTCTTT.

V is TRBV19 and J is TRBJ1-3; the D gene is possibly TRBD1 (5 bases). This CDR3 contains 15 residues. The germline gives CDR1 LNHDA, CDR2 SQIVND (reference sequence). Trimming shortened V by 4 bases and J by 0 bases, and 10 bases separated the two germline ends. The CDR3 DNA follows: TGTGCCAGTAGTAAAGGGGCCTACTCTGGAAACACCATATATTTT. This gives the protein CASSKGAYSGNTIYF.

This clonotype was picked up many times. A junction boundary mismatches the germline segment, possibly from a read error. The J gene is TRBJ1-2, the V gene TRBV7-2; a weak D match, TRBD1 (6 bases). The length of the CDR3 is 12 residues. CDR1 is SGHTA, CDR2 FQGNSA, per germline. CDR3 DNA: TGTGCCGGCAGGGAGGGGGACTATGGCTACACCTTC. Protein: CAGREGDYGYTF.

This clonotype was seen a handful of times. This chain joins TRBV30 and TRBJ1-2; D not resolved. Trimming took off 4 bases at V and 8 bases at J, with 14 bases between the two ends. CDR3 size: 12 residues. Germline V gene lookup returns CDR1 GTSNPN and CDR2 SVGIG (reference sequence). Here the CDR3 DNA reads TGTGCCTGGAAGGGTGGCAGCCGGGGCTACACCTTC. Protein sequence: CAWKGGSRGYTF. The entire variable domain, with the rest obtained from reference TRBV30 and TRBJ1-2, is as follows: SQTIHQWPATLVQPVGSPLSLECTVEGTSNPNLYWYRQAAGRGLQLLFYSVGIGQISSEVPQNLSASRPQDRQFILSSKKLLLSDSGFYLCAWKGGSRGYTFGSGTRLTVV.

In this sample, this clonotype turned up many times. The chain employs TRBV7-6 and TRBJ2-1; TRBD2 matches 16 bases. This CDR3 is built from 20 residues. CDR1 and CDR2 (germline): SGHVS, FNYEAQ. The ends lost 3 bases at V and 5 bases at J; junction bases unmatched: 13. The CDR3: CASSFTLGTSGRAPHNEQFF. The CDR3 region has the DNA TGTGCCAGCAGCTTCACGTTAGGGACTAGCGGGAGGGCCCCCCACAATGAGCAGTTCTTC.

The sample holds many counts of this clonotype. This chain joins TRBV6-6 and TRBJ2-1; 10 bases fit TRBD2. The CDR3 is 15 amino acids. CDR1 and CDR2 from the germline V gene are MNHNY and SVGAGI (reference sequence). V lost 0 bases, J lost 6 bases, and 2 bases stayed unmatched. The CDR3 DNA is TGTGCCAGCAGTTACTCCCCTAGCGGGAGCAATGAGCAGTTCTTC. Amino acids: CASSYSPSGSNEQFF.

In this sample, this clonotype turned up many times. The J gene is TRBJ1-1, the V gene TRBV6-2 or TRBV6-3; D may be TRBD1 (5 bases). Trimming pared 6 bases from V and 4 bases from J, leaving 15 bases between. The germline CDR1 and CDR2 sequences are MNHEY and SVGEGT. CDR3 length equals 14 residues. DNA for the CDR3: TGTGCCAGCAGATACCCGGGGCCTGGCACTGAAGCTTTCTTT. Protein sequence: CASRYPGPGTEAFF.